The clone carrying this T cell receptor beta chain has a handful of counts. PCR was performed using 60 Vbeta and 13 Jbeta primers. Assay: immunoSEQ multiplex PCR; the TCRdb copy retains only in-frame clones and omits some. The table includes 150,000 to 180,000 clones, roughly 74% detected once. This sample stems from a study of cytomegalovirus exposure and HLA in healthy donors. V was trimmed by 5 bases and J by 3 bases, leaving 7 bases between them. This CDR3 comprises 13 residues. The germline V gene encodes CDR1 MNHNS and CDR2 SASEGT. The sample comprised PBMCs. The chain links TRBV6-1 to TRBJ2-2; D gene unclear. This TCR was sampled from a man aged 18 to 35 in good health and CMV-seronegative. The CDR3 loop reads CASSTQDTGELFF. DNA for the CDR3: TGTGCCAGCAGTACTCAGGACACCGGGGAGCTGTTTTTT.